These 28 T cell receptor beta chains came from one sample sequenced in a study of cytomegalovirus exposure and HLA in healthy donors (dated 2017 in TCRdb). Library preparation employed the immunoSEQ multiplex PCR assay. For the multiplex PCR, a mixture combining 60 forward primers for TCR Vbeta segments and 13 reverse primers for TCR Jbeta segments was used. This is the immuneACCESS table as TCRdb keeps it, with only in-frame sequences that have V and J called. A part of the clones is gone; compared with another copy, unresolved V genes explain less than half, and the rest is unexplained. The table for this sample lists 160,000 or so clones; about 80% of them were counted only once. 4% to 5.5% of the sample rests with the top ten. The sequenced sample was PBMCs. These TCRs come from a man between 25 and 39 years old in good health and CMV-seronegative.

V is TRBV6-4 and J is TRBJ1-3, with D maybe TRBD1 (5 bases). Germline CDR1 MRHNA, CDR2 SNTAGT. The CDR3 sequence is 18 residues long. V gave up 2 bases and J gave up 1 base, with 18 bases separating them. The CDR3 nucleotides read TGTGCCAGCAGTGACCCTCGGGGGGGAGGGAGTTCTGGAAACACCATATATTTT. Translated, it gives CASSDPRGGGSSGNTIYF.

The chain joins TRBV5-1 to TRBJ1-5; possible D gene TRBD1, 5 bases. The CDR3 extends over 14 amino acids. The V gene's germline CDR1 is SGHRS and CDR2 YFSETQ. The ends were cut back, 4 bases at V and 5 bases at J, with 13 bases in the middle. CDR3 DNA sequence: TGCGCCAGCAGCCCTGGCGGGGCTTATCAGCCCCAGCATTTT. It codes for CASSPGGAYQPQHF.

The rearrangement joins TRBV7-8 to TRBJ2-7, with 10 bases that match TRBD1. Germline V CDR1 and CDR2: SGHVS, FQNEAQ. The CDR3 spans 15 residues. J was trimmed by 1 base and V by 2 bases; bases with no gene match: 2. The CDR3 region is CASSLMGQGSYEQYF. The CDR3 DNA reads as TGTGCCAGCAGCTTAATGGGACAGGGGTCCTACGAGCAGTACTTC.

V gene TRBV28 combines with J gene TRBJ1-2; 8 nucleotides align to TRBD1. The length of the CDR3 is 14 residues. V was pared by 5 bases and J by 5 bases, with 7 bases of the junction left unmatched. CDR1 MDHEN and CDR2 SYDVKM come from the germline V gene. The CDR3 region has the DNA TGTGCCAGCAGTGTTCCAGGGGGCTATTATGGCTACACCTTC. Amino acid sequence: CASSVPGGYYGYTF.

The rearrangement joins TRBV10-3 to TRBJ2-5, with 11 bases matching TRBD2. In germline, CDR1 is ENHRY, CDR2 SYGVKD. The length of the CDR3 is 19 residues. The junction had 13 bases not matched to a gene; V was cut back by 0 bases and J by 4 bases. The DNA of the CDR3 is TGTGCCATCAGTGAGTCGGACGTAAGGCGACTAGCGGGGAGAGAGACCCAGTACTTC. Its protein product is CAISESDVRRLAGRETQYF.

The J gene is TRBJ1-5, the V gene TRBV27; D may be TRBD1 (6 bases). V was trimmed by 6 bases and J by 10 bases, leaving 16 bases between them. Germline-derived CDR1 and CDR2 are MNHEY and SMNVEV (reference sequence). This CDR3 has 13 amino acids. The CDR3 DNA follows: TGTGCCAGCAGGGGCCGGGACACCCTTCCCCAGCATTTT. Translated: CASRGRDTLPQHF.

This chain uses TRBV25-1 with TRBJ2-1; TRBD1 matches 11 bases. Losses at the gene ends were 4 bases for V and 12 bases for J; bases not matched to a gene: 5. The germline V gene has CDR1 MGHDK and CDR2 SYGVNS. This CDR3 spans 13 amino acids. The CDR3 sequence is CASSVYGTGGQFF. The CDR3 DNA reads as TGTGCCAGCAGTGTCTACGGGACAGGGGGGCAGTTCTTC.

This chain links TRBV7-9 with TRBJ1-3; D gene unclear. The germline gives CDR1 SEHNR, CDR2 FQNEAQ (reference sequence). The CDR3 spans 14 residues. Trimming shortened V by 2 bases and J by 0 bases, and 5 bases separated the two germline ends. Here the CDR3 reads CASSLSRSGNTIYF. The CDR3 DNA reads TGTGCCAGCAGCTTAAGCCGCTCTGGAAACACCATATATTTT.

The gene calls are TRBV11-2 and TRBJ2-7, with TRBD2 identical over 13 bases. V lost 5 bases, J lost 3 bases, and 7 bases stayed unmatched. Looked up from germline, CDR1 is SGHAT and CDR2 is FQNNGV. This CDR3 is 16 amino acids long. The CDR3 reads CASSHRGTSGDYEQYF. In nucleotides, the CDR3 is TGTGCCAGCAGCCACCGGGGGACTAGCGGGGACTACGAGCAGTACTTC.

The V gene is TRBV29-1, the J gene TRBJ1-2; 10 bases match TRBD1. The CDR3 totals 15 residues. Germline-derived CDR1 and CDR2 are SQVTM and ANQGSEA. The V gene end was trimmed by 3 bases and the J gene end by 1 base; junction bases not matched to a gene: 5. The DNA for the CDR3 is TGCAGCGTTGAGGGACAGGGGAGCATTAACTATGGCTACACCTTC. This gives the protein CSVEGQGSINYGYTF. Complete variable domain (other parts from reference TRBV29-1 and TRBJ1-2): SAVISQKPSRDICQRGTSLTIQCQVDSQVTMMFWYRQQPGQSLTLIATANQGSEATYESGFVIDKFPISRPNLTFSTLTVSNMSPEDSSIYLCSVEGQGSINYGYTFGSGTRLTVV.

V is TRBV27 and J is TRBJ1-5; no clear D gene. Germline V CDR1 and CDR2: MNHEY, SMNVEV (reference sequence). With 4 bases removed from V and 0 bases from J, the gap between germline ends came to 7 bases. This CDR3 is 14 amino acids long. CDR3 coding DNA: TGTGCCAGCAGTTCCCACTATAGCAATCAGCCCCAGCATTTT. Translating gives CASSSHYSNQPQHF.

The V and J genes are TRBV28 and TRBJ1-6, with a weak D call TRBD1 (5 bases). The germline V gene encodes CDR1 MDHEN and CDR2 SYDVKM. The CDR3 length is 16 residues. V was clipped by 5 bases and J by 6 bases, with 17 bases between them. CDR3 in amino acids: CASSQHTGLLNSPLHF. In DNA, the CDR3 is TGTGCCAGCAGTCAACACACGGGACTCCTTAATTCACCCCTCCACTTT.

The chain recombines TRBV6-5 with TRBJ2-7, with TRBD1 matching 7 bases. Germline V CDR1 and CDR2: MNHEY, SVGAGI. J was trimmed by 0 bases and V by 2 bases; bases with no gene match: 4. The CDR3 has 15 amino acids. The CDR3 reads CASSYATGSSYEQYF. The DNA for the CDR3 is TGTGCCAGCAGTTACGCGACAGGGAGCTCCTACGAGCAGTACTTC.

This clone was seen only a few times. The V gene is TRBV6-4, the J gene TRBJ1-2; no clear D gene. This CDR3 has 13 residues. The germline V gene encodes CDR1 MRHNA and CDR2 SNTAGT. V was shortened by 6 bases and J by 1 base, with 9 bases between the two germline ends. CDR3 residues: CASSPNLNYGYTF. Written as DNA, the CDR3 is TGTGCCAGCAGCCCTAACCTTAACTATGGCTACACCTTC.

The chain couples TRBV10-3 to TRBJ2-2; D may be TRBD1 (6 bases). This CDR3 has 16 residues. From germline, CDR1 is ENHRY and CDR2 SYGVKD. V lost 7 bases and J 3 bases, leaving 18 bases between the germline ends. The CDR3 bases are TGTGCCATCACCGATGGGGTGGGGACACACACCGGGGAGCTGTTTTTT. This sequence encodes CAITDGVGTHTGELFF.

The V gene is TRBV4-3, the J gene TRBJ2-1; perhaps TRBD1 as D (6 bases). Germline V gives CDR1 LGHNA, CDR2 YSLEER. V was clipped by 5 bases and J by 7 bases, with 18 bases between them. This CDR3 region has 15 residues. The CDR3 protein is CASSTIVFQGNEQFF. CDR3 sequence (DNA): TGCGCCAGCAGCACAATCGTATTTCAGGGGAATGAGCAGTTCTTC.

The J gene is TRBJ1-1, the V gene TRBV27; D might be TRBD1 (5 bases). This CDR3 has 12 residues. V was pared by 4 bases and J by 11 bases, with 14 bases between. Looked up from germline, CDR1 is MNHEY and CDR2 is SMNVEV (reference sequence). Here the CDR3 reads CASSSGLRRAFF. As DNA, the CDR3 is TGTGCCAGCAGTTCGGGACTTCGGAGGGCTTTCTTT.

The CDR3 region has the DNA TGTGCCAGCAGCGAATCGCCAGGGGGTGGCAATGAGCAGTTCTTC. Protein: CASSESPGGGNEQFF. J is TRBJ2-1 and V is TRBV7-6; TRBD1 matches 7 bases. V lost 5 bases and J lost 6; bases outside the gene matches: 10. Germline V CDR1 and CDR2: SGHVS, FNYEAQ. The CDR3 is 15 amino acids.

The rearrangement uses TRBV5-4 and TRBJ2-7, with D uncertain. The CDR3 is 14 residues long. V dropped 2 bases and J dropped 1 base, with 10 bases sitting between them. Germline V gene lookup returns CDR1 SGHNT and CDR2 YYREEE (reference sequence). Here the CDR3 reads CASSFPGVSYEQYF. The CDR3 bases are TGTGCCAGCAGCTTCCCAGGCGTATCCTACGAGCAGTACTTC. Supplemented by reference TRBV5-4 and TRBJ2-7, the full variable domain reads ETGVTQSPTHLIKTRGQQVTLRCSSQSGHNTVSWYQQALGQGPQFIFQYYREEENGRGNFPPRFSGLQFPNYSSELNVNALELDDSALYLCASSFPGVSYEQYFGPGTRLTVT.

V gene TRBV9 combines with J gene TRBJ2-3; a possible D gene is TRBD2 (5 bases). The V end lost 4 bases, the J end lost 3 bases, and 12 bases lay between the germline ends. This CDR3 has 14 residues. Germline V lookup: CDR1 SGDLS, CDR2 YYNGEE. DNA for the CDR3: TGTGCCAGCAGCCCTTCTAGCTATACAGATACGCAGTATTTT. Translated, it gives CASSPSSYTDTQYF.

The chain employs TRBV27 and TRBJ1-1; D call uncertain. This CDR3 contains 14 residues. Germline V gives CDR1 MNHEY, CDR2 SMNVEV (reference sequence). Trimming stripped 3 bases from V and 3 bases from J, with 11 bases between. The CDR3 DNA reads as TGTGCCAGCAGTTTGGTTTCAGTGGACACTGAAGCTTTCTTT. This gives the protein CASSLVSVDTEAFF.

The chain joins TRBV13 to TRBJ1-1; D is ambiguous. Trimming shortened V by 5 bases and J by 1 base, and 8 bases separated the two germline ends. The germline V gene encodes CDR1 PRHDT and CDR2 FYEKMQ (reference sequence). This CDR3 has 13 residues. This CDR3 reads CASSPRKNTEAFF. In nucleotides, the CDR3 is TGTGCCAGCAGCCCTAGAAAGAACACTGAAGCTTTCTTT.

The chain employs TRBV5-4 and TRBJ2-7; 7 nucleotides line up with TRBD1. The junction had 10 bases not matched to a gene; V was cut back by 4 bases and J by 0 bases. This CDR3 contains 16 residues. The germline V gene has CDR1 SGHNT and CDR2 YYREEE (reference sequence). CDR3 sequence: CASSKRQGRNSYEQYF. In nucleotides, the CDR3 is TGTGCCAGCAGCAAAAGACAGGGAAGGAACTCCTACGAGCAGTACTTC.

This chain joins TRBV6-1 and TRBJ2-3, with no clear D. The length of the CDR3 is 10 residues. V dropped 9 bases and J dropped 3 bases, with 4 bases sitting between them. Germline values: CDR1 MNHNS, CDR2 SASEGT. The CDR3 coding sequence is TGTGCCAGAACAACAGATACGCAGTATTTT. Translating it yields CARTTDTQYF.

This rearrangement joins TRBV5-1 to TRBJ2-3, with TRBD2 as a possible D gene (5 bases). Germline values: CDR1 SGHRS, CDR2 YFSETQ. The CDR3 is made up of 15 amino acids. V was trimmed by 7 bases and J by 2 bases, leaving 17 bases between them. The CDR3 sequence is CASSGGSPFTDTQYF. The DNA for the CDR3 is TGCGCCAGCTCCGGAGGATCCCCTTTCACAGATACGCAGTATTTT.

This rearrangement joins TRBV25-1 to TRBJ2-1; 8 positions agree with TRBD2. The CDR3 consists of 14 residues. Germline CDR1 and CDR2: MGHDK and SYGVNS. Germline trimming cut 3 bases from V and 7 bases from J; bases unmatched to any gene: 5. The CDR3 region is CASSDQREWNEQFF. The CDR3 region has the DNA TGTGCCAGCAGTGACCAGCGGGAGTGGAATGAGCAGTTCTTC.

V gene TRBV5-4 combines with J gene TRBJ1-1, with 7 bases aligning to TRBD1. CDR1 and CDR2 (germline): SGHNT, YYREEE (reference sequence). V was pared by 4 bases and J by 0 bases, with 9 bases of the junction left unmatched. This CDR3 is 16 amino acids long. CDR3 residues: CASSVNRGAVNTEAFF. The CDR3 nucleotides are TGTGCCAGCAGCGTGAACAGGGGTGCAGTGAACACTGAAGCTTTCTTT.

The chain has TRBV27 and TRBJ2-5, with D possibly matching TRBD1 (5 bases). The J call is uncertain, as TRBJ2-7 better fits the DNA end. This CDR3 comprises 16 residues. Germline V lookup: CDR1 MNHEY, CDR2 SMNVEV (reference sequence). This chain's CDR3 is CASSFSGAASSYEQYF. CDR3 nucleotide sequence: TGTGCCAGCAGTTTCTCTGGGGCAGCGAGCTCCTACGAGCAGTACTTC.